The 25 T cell receptor beta chains below come from one sample, sequenced in a study of blood T cell repertoires in COVID-19. Sequenced by immunoSEQ multiplex PCR; TCRdb stores in-frame clones only, minus some. This sample carries 240,000 or so clones, around 87% of them seen once, and the ten largest clones take just over 7%. The sample consisted of peripheral blood. The receptors here all came from a man between 60 and 70 years old who had recovered from COVID-19.

The chain employs TRBV14 and TRBJ2-7, with a tentative D call TRBD2 (6 bases). The germline gives CDR1 SGHDN, CDR2 FVKESK. The germline V and J ends were trimmed by 4 bases and 0 bases, with 16 bases remaining between them. The CDR3 spans 16 residues. CDR3 nucleotides: TGTGCCAGCAGCCTCCCATATGGGGGGAGCTCCTACGAGCAGTACTTC. Its protein product is CASSLPYGGSSYEQYF.

The chain has TRBV11-3 and TRBJ2-3, with 7 bases identical to TRBD1. Germline V CDR1 and CDR2: SGHNT, YENEEA. Trimming cost V 0 bases and J 8 bases; bases outside gene matches: 8. This CDR3 spans 15 amino acids. CDR3 sequence (DNA): TGTGCCAGCAGCTTAGAAGGGACAGCTGCTAGTACGCAGTATTTT. Protein: CASSLEGTAASTQYF.

The V gene is TRBV12-3 or TRBV12-4, the J gene TRBJ1-1; maybe TRBD1 (5 bases). V was pared by 3 bases and J by 8 bases, with 7 bases between. This CDR3 region has 11 residues. CDR3 DNA: TGTGCCAGCAGTTTGGGGGGGGAAGCTTTCTTT. Amino acids: CASSLGGEAFF.

The V and J genes are TRBV6-5 and TRBJ2-2; maybe TRBD2 (6 bases). The CDR3 has 15 amino acids. Trimming removed 8 bases at V and 8 bases at J, with 21 bases between. The V gene's germline CDR1 is MNHEY and CDR2 SVGAGI. CDR3 residues: CASENGHTEGGELFF. The CDR3 DNA reads TGTGCCAGCGAAAATGGTCATACGGAGGGGGGGGAGCTGTTTTTT.

The chain couples TRBV7-8 to TRBJ2-5; 7 bases are a match to TRBD2. Germline-derived CDR1 and CDR2 are SGHVS and FQNEAQ. V trimming: 3 bases; J trimming: 5 bases; junction bases outside the gene matches: 6. This CDR3 spans 14 amino acids. The CDR3 DNA sequence: TGTGCCAGCAGCTTGGGACTATGGGGGGAGACCCAGTACTTC. As protein: CASSLGLWGETQYF.

This clone was seen a single time. The CDR3 loop is CASSPNESPGSYNSPLHF. The DNA of the CDR3 is TGCGCCAGCAGCCCTAACGAATCCCCGGGCTCCTATAATTCACCCCTCCACTTT. This chain uses TRBV5-1 with TRBJ1-6; D uncertain. Germline V lookup: CDR1 SGHRS, CDR2 YFSETQ. The CDR3 runs to 18 residues. Trimming left V 4 bases short and J 0 bases short, with 17 bases between.

This chain joins TRBV2 and TRBJ1-1, with a tentative D call TRBD1 (5 bases). CDR3 length: 13 residues. CDR1 and CDR2 (germline): SNHLY, FYNNEI. V was cut by 6 bases and J by 4 bases, with 12 bases left in between. In DNA form, the CDR3 reads TGTGCCAGCAGGGGGCTGATCGGCACTGAAGCTTTCTTT. Protein product: CASRGLIGTEAFF.

The chain recombines TRBV3-1 (or the pseudogene TRBV3-2) with TRBJ2-5, with D perhaps TRBD2 (7 bases). The germline CDR1 and CDR2 sequences are LGHDT and YNNKEL (reference sequence). This CDR3 has 18 amino acids. Trimming took off 8 bases at V and 4 bases at J, with 29 bases between the two ends. The CDR3 loop is CASPNKRGGLTLIETQYF. The CDR3 DNA sequence: TGTGCCAGCCCCAATAAGAGGGGGGGCCTTACTTTAATAGAGACCCAGTACTTC.

CDR3 bases: TGTGCCAGCAGGGCCTCTGGGGCCAACGTCCTGACTTTC. Amino acid sequence: CASRASGANVLTF. This sequence joins TRBV27 and TRBJ2-6; the D is unclear. Trimming stripped 6 bases from V and 0 bases from J, with 3 bases between. The CDR3 is 13 amino acids. From germline, CDR1 is MNHEY and CDR2 SMNVEV (reference sequence). The full variable domain, completed using reference TRBV27 and TRBJ2-6, is EAQVTQNPRYLITVTGKKLTVTCSQNMNHEYMSWYRQDPGLGLRQIYYSMNVEVTDKGDVPEGYKVSRKEKRNFPLILESPSPNQTSLYFCASRASGANVLTFGAGSRLTVL.

The chain uses TRBV27 and TRBJ2-5; possible D gene TRBD2, 6 bases. This CDR3 region has 16 residues. Germline values: CDR1 MNHEY, CDR2 SMNVEV (reference sequence). V lost 5 bases and J lost 5, with 21 bases in between. The chain's CDR3 is CASSPNLGPGGETQYF. CDR3 DNA sequence: TGTGCCAGCAGTCCAAATTTGGGACCCGGAGGGGAGACCCAGTACTTC.

The chain combines TRBV5-1 with TRBJ2-3, with TRBD2 as a possible D gene (5 bases). The V gene's germline CDR1 is SGHRS and CDR2 YFSETQ. Trimming removed 1 base from V and 3 bases from J, with 6 bases in between. CDR3 length: 13 amino acids. The CDR3 protein is CASSLRGTDTQYF. As DNA, the CDR3 is TGCGCCAGCAGCTTGAGAGGGACAGATACGCAGTATTTT. The whole variable domain, filled in from reference TRBV5-1 and TRBJ2-3, reads KAGVTQTPRYLIKTRGQQVTLSCSPISGHRSVSWYQQTPGQGLQFLFEYFSETQRNKGNFPGRFSGRQFSNSRSEMNVSTLELGDSALYLCASSLRGTDTQYFGPGTRLTVL.

This chain links TRBV5-1 with TRBJ2-2; D is unresolved. The germline gives CDR1 SGHRS, CDR2 YFSETQ. This CDR3 is 13 amino acids long. V was shortened by 0 bases and J by 3 bases, with 3 bases between the two germline ends. CDR3 nucleotides: TGCGCCAGCAGCTTGGGGCACACCGGGGAGCTGTTTTTT. Its protein is CASSLGHTGELFF. The full variable domain, with the rest looked up from reference TRBV5-1 and TRBJ2-2, is KAGVTQTPRYLIKTRGQQVTLSCSPISGHRSVSWYQQTPGQGLQFLFEYFSETQRNKGNFPGRFSGRQFSNSRSEMNVSTLELGDSALYLCASSLGHTGELFFGEGSRLTVL.

The chain couples TRBV3-1 (or the pseudogene TRBV3-2) to TRBJ2-2, with 11 bases identical to TRBD2. V lost 3 bases to trimming and J lost 4 bases; unmatched junction nucleotides: 1. This CDR3 region has 15 residues. Germline V gene lookup returns CDR1 LGHDT and CDR2 YNNKEL (reference sequence). As DNA, the CDR3 is TGTGCCAGCAGCCAGACTAGCGGGGTCACCGGGGAGCTGTTTTTT. This sequence encodes CASSQTSGVTGELFF.

The chain is built from TRBV5-1 and TRBJ1-1; TRBD1 matches at 8 bases. The CDR3 is made up of 15 amino acids. Per germline, CDR1 SGHRS and CDR2 YFSETQ. J was trimmed by 5 bases and V by 2 bases; bases with no gene match: 8. CDR3 sequence: CASSFGTGRGTEAFF. The CDR3 nucleotides read TGCGCCAGCAGCTTCGGGACAGGTAGGGGGACTGAAGCTTTCTTT.

The chain is built from TRBV20-1 and TRBJ1-1; D is uncertain. Trimming removed 3 bases at V and 1 base at J, with 3 bases between. The CDR3 sequence is 11 residues long. CDR1 and CDR2 (germline): DFQATT, SNEGSKA (reference sequence). CDR3 amino acids: CSASRNTEAFF. CDR3 nucleotide sequence: TGCAGTGCTAGTCGGAACACTGAAGCTTTCTTT.

J is TRBJ2-1 and V is TRBV12-5; no reliable D call. Germline CDR1 LGHNT, CDR2 FRNRAP. Trimming removed 6 bases at V and 12 bases at J, with 15 bases between. The CDR3 runs to 12 residues. CDR3 sequence reads: CASGLDPSRQFF. As DNA, the CDR3 is TGTGCTAGTGGCCTTGACCCCTCTAGGCAGTTCTTC. Complete variable domain (other parts from reference TRBV12-5 and TRBJ2-1): DARVTQTPRHKVTEMGQEVTMRCQPILGHNTVFWYRQTMMQGLELLAYFRNRAPLDDSGMPKDRFSAEMPDATLATLKIQPSEPRDSAVYFCASGLDPSRQFFGPGTRLTVL.

The J gene is TRBJ1-5, the V gene TRBV12-3 or TRBV12-4; the match to TRBD1 covers 8 bases. V lost 5 bases, J lost 11 bases, and 8 bases stayed unmatched. The CDR3 contains 13 residues. CDR3 sequence: CASSTTGTGAQHF. The CDR3 nucleotides read TGTGCCAGCAGTACAACAGGGACAGGAGCCCAGCATTTT.

V gene TRBV7-6 combines with J gene TRBJ2-2; no clear D. CDR1 and CDR2 (germline): SGHVS, FNYEAQ. This CDR3 has 16 amino acids. The germline V and J ends were trimmed by 5 bases and 0 bases, with 13 bases remaining between them. CDR3 nucleotides: TGTGCCAGCAGCCGAACAGCAACAGCGAACACCGGGGAGCTGTTTTTT. It yields the protein CASSRTATANTGELFF.

This chain joins TRBV29-1 and TRBJ2-2, with D tentatively TRBD2 (6 bases). V was shortened by 3 bases and J by 0 bases, with 11 bases between the two germline ends. Germline V gene sequence: CDR1 SQVTM, CDR2 ANQGSEA. This CDR3 spans 15 amino acids. Here the CDR3 DNA reads TGCAGCGTTGACTTGGGGGGATCGAACACCGGGGAGCTGTTTTTT. Translated, it gives CSVDLGGSNTGELFF.

The chain recombines TRBV19 with TRBJ1-1; a weak D match, TRBD1 (6 bases). The length of the CDR3 is 13 residues. V lost 5 bases to trimming and J lost 5 bases, with 12 bases between them. CDR1 and CDR2 (germline): LNHDA, SQIVND (reference sequence). The CDR3 spells CASSYTGNTEAFF. Written as DNA, the CDR3 is TGTGCCAGTAGTTATACAGGGAATACTGAAGCTTTCTTT. The complete variable domain, with remaining parts taken from reference TRBV19 and TRBJ1-1, reads DGGITQSPKYLFRKEGQNVTLSCEQNLNHDAMYWYRQDPGQGLRLIYYSQIVNDFQKGDIAEGYSVSREKKESFPLTVTSAQKNPTAFYLCASSYTGNTEAFFGQGTRLTVV.

For the CDR3, the DNA is TGTGCCAGCAGCCAAGATCCTACAAGAGGGTACGAGCAGTACTTC. Protein product: CASSQDPTRGYEQYF. V and J are TRBV3-1 (or the pseudogene TRBV3-2) and TRBJ2-7; D possibly corresponds to TRBD2 (5 bases). From germline, CDR1 is LGHDT and CDR2 YNNKEL (reference sequence). CDR3 length equals 15 residues. Trimming stripped 0 bases from V and 4 bases from J, with 13 bases between.

The sample holds one count of this clone. The V and J genes are TRBV7-9 and TRBJ2-1, with 8 bases that match TRBD2. CDR1 is SEHNR and CDR2 is FQNEAQ in the germline V gene (reference sequence). The junction had 9 bases not matched to a gene; V was cut back by 6 bases and J by 5 bases. The CDR3 totals 15 residues. CDR3 nucleotide sequence: TGTGCCAGCAGGCGCGGGATAGCGGGGAACAATGAGCAGTTCTTC. Protein sequence: CASRRGIAGNNEQFF.

This clone was detected only once. The CDR3 DNA sequence: TGCGCCAGCGGGATAGGACTAGCTGGGGTTACGCAGTATTTT. Amino acids: CASGIGLAGVTQYF. The chain links TRBV5-1 to TRBJ2-3; 8 positions match TRBD2. Germline assignment: CDR1 SGHRS and CDR2 YFSETQ. The CDR3 contains 14 residues. V dropped 7 bases and J dropped 8; count of bases not matched to a gene: 12.

The V gene is TRBV30, the J gene TRBJ2-7; 8 bases line up with TRBD1. In germline, CDR1 is GTSNPN, CDR2 SVGIG (reference sequence). V trimming: 2 bases; J trimming: 2 bases; junction bases outside the gene matches: 5. The CDR3 sequence is 14 residues long. The CDR3 here is CAWSSGQGPYEQYV. The DNA for the CDR3 is TGTGCCTGGAGTTCCGGACAGGGACCCTACGAGCAGTACGTC.

This clone was counted many times. The chain joins TRBV30 to TRBJ1-1; D perhaps matches TRBD1 (6 bases). Germline lookup yields CDR1 GTSNPN and CDR2 SVGIG (reference sequence). The V gene lost 5 bases and the J gene lost 3 bases, with 13 bases spanning the gap. CDR3 length equals 13 residues. The CDR3 spells CAWGGHFYTEAFF. CDR3 sequence (DNA): TGTGCCTGGGGGGGACATTTTTACACTGAAGCTTTCTTT.